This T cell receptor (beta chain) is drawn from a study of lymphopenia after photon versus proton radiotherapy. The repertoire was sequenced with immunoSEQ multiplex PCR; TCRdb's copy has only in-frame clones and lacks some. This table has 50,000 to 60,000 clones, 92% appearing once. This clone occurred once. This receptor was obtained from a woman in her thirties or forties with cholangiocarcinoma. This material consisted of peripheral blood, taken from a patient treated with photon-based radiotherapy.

DNA for the CDR3: TGTGCCAGCTCACCGGACGGGGTAGGGGACCAGTACTTC. Translating it yields CASSPDGVGDQYF. The gene calls are TRBV18 and TRBJ2-5, with D tentatively TRBD1 or TRBD2 (5 bases each). Between the trimmed V and J ends, which lost 3 bases and 10 bases, there was a span of 15 bases. The germline V gene has CDR1 KGHSH and CDR2 LQKENI. The length of the CDR3 is 13 residues.